This T cell receptor (beta chain) was sequenced for a study of cytotoxic CD8 clonotypes in ibrutinib-treated CLL. Study outcomes and limitations: Patients showed higher baseline clonality than age-matched healthy donors, and it tracked circulating CD8+ T-cell counts. Public clonotypes, found uncommonly, either contracted or stayed stable on treatment.

Target depth was 1 in 200,000 to 1 in 1 million T cells, about 10x per clonotype. The repertoire was sequenced with immunoSEQ multiplex PCR; TCRdb's copy has only in-frame clones and lacks some. The sample records tens of thousands of clones, 86% being singletons. Germline CDR1 reads MNHNY; CDR2 reads SVGAGI (reference sequence). This CDR3 comprises 12 residues. The V end was cut by 4 bases, the J end by 7 bases, with 8 bases between. The source of roughly 1.9 micrograms of genomic DNA for TCR beta libraries was cryopreserved PBMCs. Points on this clone: Its antigen remains unknown.

The chain joins TRBV6-6 to TRBJ1-5; no clear D gene. This receptor was taken from a human donor with chronic lymphocytic leukemia. The sequencing here drew on PBMCs, taken before ibrutinib treatment. CDR3 in amino acids: CASSSFGQPQHF. The CDR3 coding sequence is TGTGCCAGCAGTTCCTTCGGACAGCCCCAGCATTTT.